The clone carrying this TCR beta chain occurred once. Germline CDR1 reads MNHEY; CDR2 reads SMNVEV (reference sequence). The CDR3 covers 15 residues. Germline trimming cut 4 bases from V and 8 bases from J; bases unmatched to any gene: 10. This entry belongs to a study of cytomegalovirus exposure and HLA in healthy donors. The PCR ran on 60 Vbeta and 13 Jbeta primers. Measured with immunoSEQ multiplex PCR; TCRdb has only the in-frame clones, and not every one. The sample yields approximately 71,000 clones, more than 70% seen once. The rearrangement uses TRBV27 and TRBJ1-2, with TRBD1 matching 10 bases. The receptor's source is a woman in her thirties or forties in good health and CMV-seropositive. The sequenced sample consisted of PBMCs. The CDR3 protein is CASSSPGTGEKGYTF. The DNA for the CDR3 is TGTGCCAGCAGTTCCCCCGGGACAGGGGAAAAGGGCTACACCTTC.